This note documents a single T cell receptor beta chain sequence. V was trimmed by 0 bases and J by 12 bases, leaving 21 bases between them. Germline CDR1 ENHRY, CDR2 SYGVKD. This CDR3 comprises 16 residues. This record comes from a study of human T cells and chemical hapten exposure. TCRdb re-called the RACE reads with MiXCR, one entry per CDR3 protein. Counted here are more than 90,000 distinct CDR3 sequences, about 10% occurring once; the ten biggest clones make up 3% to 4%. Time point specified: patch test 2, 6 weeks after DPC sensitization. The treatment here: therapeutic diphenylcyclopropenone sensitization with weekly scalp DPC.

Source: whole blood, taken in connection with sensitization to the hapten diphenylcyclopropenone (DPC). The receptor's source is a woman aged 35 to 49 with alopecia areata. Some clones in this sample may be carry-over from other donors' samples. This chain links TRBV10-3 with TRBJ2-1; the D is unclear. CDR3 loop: CAISESTNPPLQVQFF. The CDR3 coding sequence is TGTGCCATCAGTGAGTCTACGAACCCCCCACTACAAGTGCAGTTCTTC.